The 12 T cell receptor beta chains reported below all come from one sample, sequenced in a study of T cells expressing NK-cell markers. TCRdb re-called the 5' RACE reads; every CDR3 protein appears as one record, without DNA. The sample shows approximately 170,000 distinct CDR3 sequences, and over 20% sits with its ten largest clones. The sample consisted of blood T cells: a sorted CD56 or NKG2C T cell subset, CD4+ or CD8+ T cells, or bulk PBMC T cells (not recorded which). Receptor source: a man aged 18-75 years in good health.

The chain is built from TRBV29-1 and TRBJ1-2; checking the TCRdb D call of TRBD1 is not possible without DNA. The V gene's germline CDR1 is SQVTM and CDR2 ANQGSEA. The CDR3 totals 12 residues. The CDR3 protein is CSVGTDNYGYTF. The full variable domain, rest sourced from reference TRBV29-1 and TRBJ1-2, is SAVISQKPSRDICQRGTSLTIQCQVDSQVTMMFWYRQQPGQSLTLIATANQGSEATYESGFVIDKFPISRPNLTFSTLTVSNMSPEDSSIYLCSVGTDNYGYTFGSGTRLTVV.

V is TRBV5-6 and J is TRBJ2-7. This CDR3 has 13 amino acids. Germline V gives CDR1 SGHDT, CDR2 YYEEEE. The CDR3 loop reads CASSLYLLAEQYF.

The genes are TRBV7-3 and TRBJ2-6. Germline V CDR1 and CDR2: SGHTA, FQGTGA. The CDR3 totals 15 residues. CDR3 sequence reads: CASSPRGAGANVLTF.

V gene TRBV6-5 combines with J gene TRBJ1-4; no DNA is available, so the TRBD1 call from TCRdb remains unchecked. Germline CDR1 and CDR2: MNHEY and SVGAGI. CDR3 length equals 16 residues. The CDR3: CASSYSNDRGREKLFF.

The chain uses TRBV7-7 and TRBJ2-5; TCRdb picks TRBD1, but there is no DNA to check that call. CDR1 and CDR2 (germline): SSHAT, FNYEAQ (reference sequence). The CDR3 extends over 16 amino acids. The CDR3 protein is CASSPSGGAFPETQYF.

The chain carries TRBV20-1 and TRBJ1-4; the TCRdb D gene call, TRBD1, has no DNA to confirm it. Germline lookup yields CDR1 DFQATT and CDR2 SNEGSKA (reference sequence). This CDR3 comprises 15 residues. The chain's CDR3 is CSDGQGRRFNEKLFF.

V usage is TRBV7-6 and J usage is TRBJ1-2; the D call of TRBD1 rests on TCRdb alone, since no DNA is present to check it. CDR1 is SGHVS and CDR2 is FNYEAQ in the germline V gene. The CDR3 spans 12 residues. The CDR3 here is CASSDGDIGYTF.

The chain joins TRBV12-3 or TRBV12-4 to TRBJ2-7; TCRdb names TRBD1, which stays unverified in the absence of DNA. CDR3 length: 15 residues. This CDR3 is CASSQGQGQLYEQYF.

The chain joins TRBV2 to TRBJ2-3; the TCRdb call, TRBD2, lacks DNA for checking. The CDR3 loop spans 16 amino acids. The germline CDR1 and CDR2 sequences are SNHLY and FYNNEI. CDR3 amino acids: CASLLPASGVADTQYF.

This chain connects TRBV7-8 to TRBJ2-3; the TCRdb D gene call, TRBD1, has no DNA to confirm it. This CDR3 region has 15 residues. Germline CDR1 reads SGHVS; CDR2 reads FQNEAQ. CDR3 sequence reads: CASSDGTVNTDTQYF.

The chain combines TRBV9 with TRBJ1-2; the TCRdb call, TRBD1, lacks DNA for checking. The CDR3 runs to 15 residues. Germline loops: CDR1 SGDLS, CDR2 YYNGEE. This CDR3 is CASSNRDITNYGYTF.

The chain is built from TRBV12-5 and TRBJ2-2; lacking DNA, the TRBD1 call made by TCRdb goes unchecked. Germline loops: CDR1 LGHNT, CDR2 FRNRAP. The CDR3 extends over 15 amino acids. The CDR3 region is CASGLVGTGAGELFF.